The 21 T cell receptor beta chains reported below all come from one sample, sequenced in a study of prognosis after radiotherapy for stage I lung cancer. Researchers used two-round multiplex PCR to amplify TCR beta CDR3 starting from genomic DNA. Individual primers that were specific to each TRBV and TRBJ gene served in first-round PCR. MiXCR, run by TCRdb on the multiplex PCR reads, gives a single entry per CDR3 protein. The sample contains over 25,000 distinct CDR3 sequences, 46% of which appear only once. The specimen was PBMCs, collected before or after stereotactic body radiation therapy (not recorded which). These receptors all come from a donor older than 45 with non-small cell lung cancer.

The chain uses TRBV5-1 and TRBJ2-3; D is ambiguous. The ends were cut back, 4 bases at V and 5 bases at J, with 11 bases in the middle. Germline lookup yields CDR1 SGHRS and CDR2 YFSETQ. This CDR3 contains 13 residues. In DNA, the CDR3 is TGCGCCAGCAGCCGGAGCTTTGGAGATACGCAGTATTTT. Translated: CASSRSFGDTQYF.

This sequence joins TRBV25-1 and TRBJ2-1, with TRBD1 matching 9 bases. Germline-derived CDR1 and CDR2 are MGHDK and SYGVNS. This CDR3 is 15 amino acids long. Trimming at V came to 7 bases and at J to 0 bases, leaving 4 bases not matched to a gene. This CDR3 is CASIDRGSSYNEQFF. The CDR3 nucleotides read TGTGCCAGCATCGACAGGGGGAGCTCCTACAATGAGCAGTTCTTC.

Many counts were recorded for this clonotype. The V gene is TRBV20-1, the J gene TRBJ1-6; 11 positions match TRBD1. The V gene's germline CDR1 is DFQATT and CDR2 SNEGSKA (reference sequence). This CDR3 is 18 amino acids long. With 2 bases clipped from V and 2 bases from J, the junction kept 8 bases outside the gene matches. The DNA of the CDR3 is TGCAGTGCTAGACCGGGGACAGGGGGTATAGCCTATAATTCACCCCTCCACTTT. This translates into CSARPGTGGIAYNSPLHF.

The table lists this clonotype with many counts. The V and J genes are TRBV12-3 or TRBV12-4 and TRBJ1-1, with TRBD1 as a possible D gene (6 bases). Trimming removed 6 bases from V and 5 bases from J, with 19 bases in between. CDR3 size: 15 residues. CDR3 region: CASRDTGWGGTEAFF. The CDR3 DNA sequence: TGTGCCAGCAGAGACACAGGGTGGGGAGGTACTGAAGCTTTCTTT.

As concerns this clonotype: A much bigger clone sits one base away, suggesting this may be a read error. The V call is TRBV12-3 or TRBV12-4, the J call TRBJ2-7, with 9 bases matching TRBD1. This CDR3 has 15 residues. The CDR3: CASSFGTGCFYEHYF. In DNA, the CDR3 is TGTGCCAGCAGTTTTGGGACAGGGTGCTTTTACGAGCATTACTTC.

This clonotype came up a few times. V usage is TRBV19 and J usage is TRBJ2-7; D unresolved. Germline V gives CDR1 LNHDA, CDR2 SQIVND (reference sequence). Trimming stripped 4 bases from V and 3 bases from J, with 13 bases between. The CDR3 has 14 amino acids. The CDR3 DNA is TGTGCCAGTAGTACCCCGGACGGAGTCTACGAGCAGTACTTC. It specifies CASSTPDGVYEQYF. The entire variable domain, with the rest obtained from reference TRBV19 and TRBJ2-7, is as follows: DGGITQSPKYLFRKEGQNVTLSCEQNLNHDAMYWYRQDPGQGLRLIYYSQIVNDFQKGDIAEGYSVSREKKESFPLTVTSAQKNPTAFYLCASSTPDGVYEQYFGPGTRLTVT.

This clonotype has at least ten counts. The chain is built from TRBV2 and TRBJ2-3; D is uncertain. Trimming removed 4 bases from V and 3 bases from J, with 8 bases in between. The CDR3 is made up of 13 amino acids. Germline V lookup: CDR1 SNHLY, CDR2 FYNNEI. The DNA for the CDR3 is TGTGCCAGCAGTGGTATACAGACAGATACGCAGTATTTT. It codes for CASSGIQTDTQYF. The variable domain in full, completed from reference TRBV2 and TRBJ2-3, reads EPEVTQTPSHQVTQMGQEVILRCVPISNHLYFYWYRQILGQKVEFLVSFYNNEISEKSEIFDDQFSVERPDGSNFTLKIRSTKLEDSAMYFCASSGIQTDTQYFGPGTRLTVL.

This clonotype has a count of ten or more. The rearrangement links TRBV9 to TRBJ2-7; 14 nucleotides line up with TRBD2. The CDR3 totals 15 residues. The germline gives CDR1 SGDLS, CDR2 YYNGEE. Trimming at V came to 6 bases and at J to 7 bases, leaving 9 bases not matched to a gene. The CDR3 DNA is TGTGCCAGCAACCCAACCGGGACTAGCGGGAGTGAGCAGTACTTC. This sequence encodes CASNPTGTSGSEQYF.

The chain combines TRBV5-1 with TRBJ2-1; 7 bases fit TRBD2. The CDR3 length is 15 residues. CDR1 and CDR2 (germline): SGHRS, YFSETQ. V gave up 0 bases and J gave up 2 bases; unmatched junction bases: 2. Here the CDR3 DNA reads TGCGCCAGCAGCTTGGTTGCGGGAGCCTACAATGAGCAGTTCTTC. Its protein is CASSLVAGAYNEQFF. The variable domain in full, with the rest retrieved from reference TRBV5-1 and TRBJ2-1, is KAGVTQTPRYLIKTRGQQVTLSCSPISGHRSVSWYQQTPGQGLQFLFEYFSETQRNKGNFPGRFSGRQFSNSRSEMNVSTLELGDSALYLCASSLVAGAYNEQFFGPGTRLTVL.

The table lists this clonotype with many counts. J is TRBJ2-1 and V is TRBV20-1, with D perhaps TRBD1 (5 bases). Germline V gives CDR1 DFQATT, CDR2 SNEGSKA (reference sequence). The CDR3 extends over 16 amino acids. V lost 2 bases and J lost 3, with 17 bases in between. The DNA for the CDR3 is TGCAGTGCTAGACCTAATACAGGACCGGGCTACAATGAGCAGTTCTTC. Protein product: CSARPNTGPGYNEQFF.

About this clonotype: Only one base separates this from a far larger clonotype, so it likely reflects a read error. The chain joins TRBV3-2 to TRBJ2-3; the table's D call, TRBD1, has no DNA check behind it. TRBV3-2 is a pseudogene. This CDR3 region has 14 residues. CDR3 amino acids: CASSQAGAENTQYF. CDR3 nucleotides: TGTGCCAGCAGCCAAGCGGGGGCCGAGAATACGCAGTATTTT.

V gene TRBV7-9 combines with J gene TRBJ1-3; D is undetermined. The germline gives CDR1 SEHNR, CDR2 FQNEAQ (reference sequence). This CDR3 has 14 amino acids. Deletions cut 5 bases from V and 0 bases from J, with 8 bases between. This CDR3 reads CASSIGSSGNTIYF. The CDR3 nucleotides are TGTGCCAGCAGCATTGGTAGCTCTGGAAACACCATATATTTT.

DNA for the CDR3: TGTGCCACCCGCGATAGCGCAGAATTGGGGCGCGAAAAACTGTTTTTT. It specifies CATRDSAELGREKLFF. The rearrangement links TRBV15 to TRBJ1-4, with D possibly being TRBD1 (5 bases). Trimming pared 8 bases from V and 8 bases from J, leaving 24 bases between. Germline V CDR1 and CDR2: LNHNV, YYDKDF (reference sequence). This CDR3 is built from 16 residues. Complete variable domain (other parts from reference TRBV15 and TRBJ1-4): DAMVIQNPRYQVTQFGKPVTLSCSQTLNHNVMYWYQQKSSQAPKLLFHYYDKDFNNEADTPDNFQSRRPNTSFCFLDIRSPGLGDTAMYLCATRDSAELGREKLFFGSGTQLSVL.

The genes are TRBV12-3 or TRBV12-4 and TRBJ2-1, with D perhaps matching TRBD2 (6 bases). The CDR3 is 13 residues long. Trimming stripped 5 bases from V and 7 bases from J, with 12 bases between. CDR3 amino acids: CASSAPSVNEQFF. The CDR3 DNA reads TGTGCCAGCAGTGCCCCTAGCGTAAATGAGCAGTTCTTC.

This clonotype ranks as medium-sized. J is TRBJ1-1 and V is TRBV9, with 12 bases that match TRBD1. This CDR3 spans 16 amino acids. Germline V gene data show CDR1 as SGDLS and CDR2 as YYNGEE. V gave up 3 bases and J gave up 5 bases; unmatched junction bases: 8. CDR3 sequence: CASSEGGTGGVTEAFF. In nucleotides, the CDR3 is TGTGCCAGCAGCGAAGGGGGGACAGGGGGCGTTACTGAAGCTTTCTTT.

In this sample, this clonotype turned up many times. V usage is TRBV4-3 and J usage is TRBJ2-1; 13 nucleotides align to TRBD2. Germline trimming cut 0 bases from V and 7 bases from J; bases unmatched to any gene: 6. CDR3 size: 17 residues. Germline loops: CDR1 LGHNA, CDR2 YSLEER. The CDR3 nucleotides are TGCGCCAGCAGCCAAGATGGGGGACTAGCGGGACGTAATGAGCAGTTCTTC. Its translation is CASSQDGGLAGRNEQFF.

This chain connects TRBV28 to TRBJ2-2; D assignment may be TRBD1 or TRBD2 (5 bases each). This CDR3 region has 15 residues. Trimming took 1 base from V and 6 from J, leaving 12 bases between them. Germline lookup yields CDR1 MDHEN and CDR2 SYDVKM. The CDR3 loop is CASSLSGTGAGELFF. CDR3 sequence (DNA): TGTGCCAGCAGTTTATCCGGGACGGGTGCCGGGGAGCTGTTTTTT.

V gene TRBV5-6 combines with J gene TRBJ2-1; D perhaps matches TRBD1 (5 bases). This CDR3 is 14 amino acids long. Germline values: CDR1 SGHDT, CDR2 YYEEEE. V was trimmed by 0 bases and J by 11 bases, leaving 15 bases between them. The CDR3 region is CASSLDGAAHQQFF. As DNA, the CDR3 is TGTGCCAGCAGCTTGGATGGGGCTGCCCATCAGCAGTTCTTC.

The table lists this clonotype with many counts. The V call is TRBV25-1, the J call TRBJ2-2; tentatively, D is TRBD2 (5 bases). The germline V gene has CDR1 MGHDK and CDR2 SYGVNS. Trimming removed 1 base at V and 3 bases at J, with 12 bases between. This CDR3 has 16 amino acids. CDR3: CASSESRRFDTGELFF. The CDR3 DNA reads TGTGCCAGCAGTGAATCAAGGAGGTTCGACACCGGGGAGCTGTTTTTT.

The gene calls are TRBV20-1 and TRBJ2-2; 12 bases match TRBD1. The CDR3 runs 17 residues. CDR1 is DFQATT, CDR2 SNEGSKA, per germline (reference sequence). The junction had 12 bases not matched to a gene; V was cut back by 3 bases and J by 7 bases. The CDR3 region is CSASRRGTGGTIGELFF. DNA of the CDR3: TGCAGTGCTAGTCGTCGGGGGACAGGGGGCACCATCGGGGAGCTGTTTTTT.

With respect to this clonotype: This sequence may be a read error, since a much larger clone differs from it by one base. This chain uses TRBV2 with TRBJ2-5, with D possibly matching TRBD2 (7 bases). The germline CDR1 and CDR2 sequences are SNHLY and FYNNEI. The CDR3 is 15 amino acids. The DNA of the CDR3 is TGTTCCAGCAGTGAATGGGGGGGCCTACAAGAGACCCAGTACTTC. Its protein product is CSSSEWGGLQETQYF.